Below are 2 T cell receptor beta chains sequenced from a single sample in a study of neoadjuvant anti-PD-1 for oral cavity cancer. Time point defined: after neoadjuvant nivolumab, at surgical resection. Here immunoSEQ multiplex PCR was the method, and the copy in TCRdb shows in-frame clones only, minus some. The sample has 8,000 to 10,000 clones, about 61% seen once. The sequenced sample was PBMCs, obtained after nivolumab (anti-PD-1) treatment. These receptors were collected from a person aged 35-79 years with oral cavity squamous cell carcinoma.

V usage is TRBV7-2 and J usage is TRBJ1-6; no firm D call. The germline CDR1 and CDR2 sequences are SGHTA and FQGNSA. This CDR3 contains 14 residues. V shed 5 bases and J shed 7 bases, with 12 bases lying between them. This CDR3 reads CASSPVFLNSPLHF. In DNA form, the CDR3 reads TGTGCCAGCAGCCCAGTATTCCTCAATTCACCCCTCCACTTT.

The rearrangement uses TRBV29-1 and TRBJ2-3; 9 bases are a match to TRBD1. J gave up 3 bases and V 4 bases, and 5 bases lay outside the gene matches. CDR1 is SQVTM and CDR2 is ANQGSEA in the germline V gene. The CDR3 sequence is 14 residues long. This CDR3 reads CSVAGDRETDTQYF. The CDR3 nucleotides read TGCAGCGTTGCGGGGGACAGGGAAACAGATACGCAGTATTTT.